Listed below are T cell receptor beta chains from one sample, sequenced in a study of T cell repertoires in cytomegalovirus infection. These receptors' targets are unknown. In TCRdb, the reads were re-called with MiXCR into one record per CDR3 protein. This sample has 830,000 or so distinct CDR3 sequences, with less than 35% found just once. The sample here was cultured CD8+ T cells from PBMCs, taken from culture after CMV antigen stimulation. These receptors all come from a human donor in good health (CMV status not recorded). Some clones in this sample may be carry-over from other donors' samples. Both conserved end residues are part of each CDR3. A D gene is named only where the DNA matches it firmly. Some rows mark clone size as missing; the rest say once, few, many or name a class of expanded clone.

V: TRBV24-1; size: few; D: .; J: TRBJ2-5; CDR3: CATSDADGGETQYF; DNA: TGTGCCACCAGTGATGCCGATGGTGGGGAGACCCAGTACTTC
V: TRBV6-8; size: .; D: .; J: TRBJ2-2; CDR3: CASTLGGGGAFTGELFF; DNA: TGTGCCAGCACCCTAGGCGGGGGCGGGGCCTTCACCGGGGAGCTGTTTTTT
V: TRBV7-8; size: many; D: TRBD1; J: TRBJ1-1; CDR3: CASSRRTGDTEAFF; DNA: TGTGCCAGCAGCCGGCGGACAGGGGACACTGAAGCTTTCTTT
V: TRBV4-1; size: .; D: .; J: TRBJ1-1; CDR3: CASSQAVITEAFF; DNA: TGCGCCAGCAGCCAAGCCGTTATCACTGAAGCTTTCTTT
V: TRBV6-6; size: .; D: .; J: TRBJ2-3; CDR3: CASSYSIGGLSTDTQYF; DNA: TGTGCCAGCAGTTACTCGATTGGAGGACTCAGCACAGATACGCAGTATTTT
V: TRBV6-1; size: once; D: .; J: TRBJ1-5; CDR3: CASSELLGDSPSNQPQHF; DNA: TGTGCCAGCAGTGAATTATTGGGCGATTCTCCCAGCAATCAGCCCCAGCATTTT
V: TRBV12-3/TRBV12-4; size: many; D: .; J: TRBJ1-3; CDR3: CASSGNTIYF; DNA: TGTGCCAGCAGCGGAAACACCATATATTTT
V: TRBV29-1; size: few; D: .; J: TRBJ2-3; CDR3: CSVPPEVLGTDTQYF; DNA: TGCAGCGTTCCCCCAGAGGTCCTAGGCACAGATACGCAGTATTTT
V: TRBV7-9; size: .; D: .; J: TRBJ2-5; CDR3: CASRLTGQKETQYF; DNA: TGTGCCAGCAGGTTGACAGGACAGAAAGAGACCCAGTACTTC
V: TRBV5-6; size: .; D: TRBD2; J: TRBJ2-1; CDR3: CASSYGLAEEQFF; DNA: TGTGCCAGCAGTTATGGACTAGCCGAAGAGCAGTTCTTC
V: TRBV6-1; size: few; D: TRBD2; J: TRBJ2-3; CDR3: CASSDRVAGGPDTQYF; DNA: TGTGCCAGCAGTGACAGGGTAGCGGGGGGTCCAGATACGCAGTATTTT
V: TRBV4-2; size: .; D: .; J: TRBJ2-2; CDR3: CASSPKGGVTGELFF; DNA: TGTGCCAGCAGCCCGAAGGGGGGGGTAACCGGGGAGCTGTTTTTT
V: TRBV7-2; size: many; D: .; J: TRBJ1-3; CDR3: CASSLEAGESGNTIYF; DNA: TGTGCCAGCAGCTTAGAGGCAGGGGAATCTGGAAACACCATATATTTT
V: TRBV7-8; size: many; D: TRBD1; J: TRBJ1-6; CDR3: CASSTRPGQINSPLHF; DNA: TGTGCCAGCAGCACGCGACCGGGACAGATTAATTCACCCCTCCACTTT
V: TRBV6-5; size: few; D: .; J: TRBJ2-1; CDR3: CASTHQGSEQFF; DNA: TGTGCCAGCACCCACCAGGGGTCTGAGCAGTTCTTC
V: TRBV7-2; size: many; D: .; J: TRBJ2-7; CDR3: CASGRGGDYEQYF; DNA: TGTGCCAGCGGCAGAGGGGGGGACTACGAGCAGTACTTC
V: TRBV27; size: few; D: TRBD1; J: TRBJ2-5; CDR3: CASSLGQAQETQYF; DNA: TGTGCCAGCAGTTTAGGACAGGCTCAAGAGACCCAGTACTTC
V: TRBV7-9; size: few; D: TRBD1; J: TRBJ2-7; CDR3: CASSPRQGSHEQYF; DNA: TGTGCCAGCAGCCCCAGACAGGGGTCCCACGAGCAGTACTTC
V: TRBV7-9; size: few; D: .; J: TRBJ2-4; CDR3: CASRPWGLGKNIQYF; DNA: TGTGCCAGCAGACCGTGGGGACTGGGCAAAAACATTCAGTACTTC
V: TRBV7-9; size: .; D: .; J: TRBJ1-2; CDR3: CASSLPDGANYGYTF; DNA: TGTGCCAGCAGCTTACCGGACGGCGCTAACTATGGCTACACCTTC
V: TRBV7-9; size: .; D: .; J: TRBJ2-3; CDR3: CASSLDFRDRTDTQYF; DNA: TGTGCCAGCAGCTTAGATTTCCGCGACCGCACAGATACGCAGTATTTT
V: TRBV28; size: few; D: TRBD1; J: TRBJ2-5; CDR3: CASRTGTGWETQYF; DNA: TGTGCCAGCAGAACCGGGACAGGGTGGGAGACCCAGTACTTC
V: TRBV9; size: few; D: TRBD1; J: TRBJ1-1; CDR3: CASRSGQMNTEAFF; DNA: TGTGCCAGCAGGTCGGGACAGATGAACACTGAAGCTTTCTTT
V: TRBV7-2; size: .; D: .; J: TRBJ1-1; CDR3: CASSGTGTDEAFF; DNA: TGTGCCAGCAGCGGGACGGGTACCGATGAAGCTTTCTTT
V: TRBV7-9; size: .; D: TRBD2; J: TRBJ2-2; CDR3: CASSSNPGLARSADTGELFF; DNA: TGTGCCAGCAGCTCGAATCCGGGACTAGCGCGTAGCGCCGACACCGGGGAGCTGTTTTTT
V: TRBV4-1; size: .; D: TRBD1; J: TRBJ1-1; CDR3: CASSQATGVSEAFF; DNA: TGCGCCAGCAGCCAAGCGACAGGGGTGTCTGAAGCTTTCTTT
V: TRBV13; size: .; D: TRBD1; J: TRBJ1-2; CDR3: CASFGQGSYGYTF; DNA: TGTGCCAGCTTTGGACAGGGGAGCTATGGCTACACCTTC
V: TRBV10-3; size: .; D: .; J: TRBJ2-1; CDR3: CAISESSGMDLVEQFF; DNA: TGTGCCATCAGTGAGTCGAGCGGAATGGACCTTGTTGAGCAGTTCTTC
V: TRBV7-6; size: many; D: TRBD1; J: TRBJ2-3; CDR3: CASSLTEGGADTQYF; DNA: TGTGCCAGCAGCTTAACCGAAGGGGGCGCGGATACGCAGTATTTT
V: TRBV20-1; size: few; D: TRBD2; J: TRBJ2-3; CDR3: CSAARTSGGTDTQYF; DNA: TGCAGTGCTGCCCGGACTAGCGGGGGCACAGATACGCAGTATTTT
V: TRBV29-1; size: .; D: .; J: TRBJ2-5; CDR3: CRVDGRLETQYF; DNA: TGCAGAGTTGATGGCAGACTAGAGACCCAGTACTTC
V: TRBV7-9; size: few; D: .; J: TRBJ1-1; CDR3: CASSWNGGTEAFF; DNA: TGTGCCAGCAGCTGGAATGGTGGCACTGAAGCTTTCTTT
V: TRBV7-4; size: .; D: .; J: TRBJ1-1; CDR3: CASSWDTINTEAFF; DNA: TGTGCCAGCAGTTGGGACACCATTAACACTGAAGCTTTCTTT
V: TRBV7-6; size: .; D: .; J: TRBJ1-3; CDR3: CASSLAARRGNTIYF; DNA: TGTGCCAGCAGCTTAGCAGCCCGACGGGGAAACACCATATATTTT
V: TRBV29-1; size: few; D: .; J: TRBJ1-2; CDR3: CSVEDRGTNYGYTF; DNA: TGCAGCGTTGAAGATCGAGGCACTAACTATGGCTACACCTTC
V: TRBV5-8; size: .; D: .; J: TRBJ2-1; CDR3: CASSLLSTYNEQFF; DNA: TGTGCCAGCAGCTTGCTGAGTACATACAATGAGCAGTTCTTC
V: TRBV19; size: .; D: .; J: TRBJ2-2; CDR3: CASSTLRGSAGELFF; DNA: TGTGCCAGTAGTACCCTCCGGGGGTCGGCCGGGGAGCTGTTTTTT
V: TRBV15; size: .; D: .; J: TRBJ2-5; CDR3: CATSRESSPETQYF; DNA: TGTGCCACCAGCAGAGAATCTAGCCCAGAGACCCAGTACTTC
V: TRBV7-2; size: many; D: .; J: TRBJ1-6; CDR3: CASSLGTETGFYNSPLHF; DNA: TGTGCCAGCAGCTTAGGGACCGAAACAGGGTTCTATAATTCACCCCTCCACTTT
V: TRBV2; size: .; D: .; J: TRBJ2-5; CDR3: CASPPGYGQETQYF; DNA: TGTGCCAGCCCGCCGGGCTACGGGCAAGAGACCCAGTACTTC
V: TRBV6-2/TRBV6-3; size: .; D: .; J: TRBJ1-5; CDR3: CASSYTVGRGTNQPQHF; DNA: TGTGCCAGCAGTTACACCGTTGGACGGGGAACCAATCAGCCCCAGCATTTT
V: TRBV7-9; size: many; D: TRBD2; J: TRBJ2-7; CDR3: CASSSRDYAYEQYF; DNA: TGTGCCAGCAGCTCACGGGACTATGCCTACGAGCAGTACTTC
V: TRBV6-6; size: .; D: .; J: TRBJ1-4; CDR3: CASSRARNEKLFF; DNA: TGTGCCAGCAGCCGGGCCCGAAATGAAAAACTGTTTTTT
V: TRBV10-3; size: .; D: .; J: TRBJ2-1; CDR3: CAIIGLNGEQFF; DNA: TGTGCCATCATAGGGTTAAACGGAGAGCAGTTCTTC
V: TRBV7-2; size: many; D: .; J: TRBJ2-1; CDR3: CASSSRRTGLYNEQFF; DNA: TGTGCCAGCAGCTCGAGACGGACGGGACTGTACAATGAGCAGTTCTTC
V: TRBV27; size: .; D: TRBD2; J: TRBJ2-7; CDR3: CASSPGGRVDEQYF; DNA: TGTGCCAGCAGTCCAGGAGGGAGGGTCGACGAGCAGTACTTC
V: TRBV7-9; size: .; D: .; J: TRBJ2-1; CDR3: CASSPGHTNEQFF; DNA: TGTGCCAGCAGCCCGGGACACACGAATGAGCAGTTCTTC
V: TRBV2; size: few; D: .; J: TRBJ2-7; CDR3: CASSEPAGSFYEQYF; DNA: TGTGCCAGCAGTGAACCGGCAGGGTCTTTCTACGAGCAGTACTTC
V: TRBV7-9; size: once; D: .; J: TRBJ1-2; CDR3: CASSLELGSSGYGYTF; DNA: TGTGCCAGCAGCTTAGAGTTGGGCAGCTCTGGCTATGGCTACACCTTC
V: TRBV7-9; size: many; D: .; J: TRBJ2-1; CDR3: CASSSPGDRDNEQFF; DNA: TGTGCCAGCAGCTCCCCGGGGGACAGAGACAATGAGCAGTTCTTC
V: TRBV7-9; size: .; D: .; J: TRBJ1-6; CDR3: CASSLGHSPLHF; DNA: TGTGCCAGCAGCTTAGGTCATTCACCCCTCCACTTT
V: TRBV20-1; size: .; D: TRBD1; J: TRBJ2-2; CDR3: CSATWTGHTGELFF; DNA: TGCAGTGCTACCTGGACAGGGCACACCGGGGAGCTGTTTTTT
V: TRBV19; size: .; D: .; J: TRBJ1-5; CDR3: CASIADSNQPQHF; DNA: TGTGCCAGTATCGCAGATAGCAATCAGCCCCAGCATTTT
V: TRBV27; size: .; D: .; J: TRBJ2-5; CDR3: CASSLTYGTPFRTQYF; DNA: TGTGCCAGCAGTCTGACTTATGGGACACCCTTTAGGACCCAGTACTTC